Presented here are 7 T cell receptor beta chains from one specimen sequenced in a study of Ad26.COV2.S vaccination and SARS-CoV-2 variants. Sequenced by immunoSEQ multiplex PCR; TCRdb stores in-frame clones only, minus some. Among 180,000 or so clones, around 85% were seen once, and the ten largest hold about 5.5%. The source material was peripheral blood, sampled after recovery from COVID-19. The receptors shown here come from a human donor who had recovered from COVID-19.

V is TRBV28 and J is TRBJ2-2; D may correspond to TRBD1 or TRBD2 (5 bases each). With 4 bases removed from V and 0 bases from J, the gap between germline ends came to 9 bases. The germline CDR1 and CDR2 sequences are MDHEN and SYDVKM. This CDR3 has 15 amino acids. CDR3 DNA sequence: TGTGCCAGCAGTTGGGACGTCCCGAACACCGGGGAGCTGTTTTTT. This gives the protein CASSWDVPNTGELFF. The variable domain in full, completed from reference TRBV28 and TRBJ2-2, reads DVKVTQSSRYLVKRTGEKVFLECVQDMDHENMFWYRQDPGLGLRLIYFSYDVKMKEKGDIPEGYSVSREKKERFSLILESASTNQTSMYLCASSWDVPNTGELFFGEGSRLTVL.

This chain uses TRBV5-1 with TRBJ2-1, with 7 bases identical to TRBD2. The CDR3 loop spans 15 amino acids. Germline loops: CDR1 SGHRS, CDR2 YFSETQ. The J segment lost 5 bases and the V segment lost 4 bases, leaving 9 bases of the junction unmatched. The CDR3 protein is CASSPAGLADNEQFF. CDR3 DNA sequence: TGCGCCAGCAGCCCGGCCGGGCTAGCGGACAATGAGCAGTTCTTC.

The chain has TRBV7-3 and TRBJ1-2; 8 bases map to TRBD1. The V segment lost 2 bases and the J segment 3 bases; nucleotides outside the gene matches: 2. Germline-derived CDR1 and CDR2 are SGHTA and FQGTGA. The CDR3 covers 14 residues. The CDR3 spells CASSLAGGDYGYTF. The CDR3 DNA is TGTGCCAGCAGCTTAGCAGGGGGCGACTATGGCTACACCTTC. The variable domain in full, completed from reference TRBV7-3 and TRBJ1-2, reads GAGVSQTPSNKVTEKGKYVELRCDPISGHTALYWYRQSLGQGPEFLIYFQGTGAADDSGLPNDRFFAVRPEGSVSTLKIQRTERGDSAVYLCASSLAGGDYGYTFGSGTRLTVV.

This clone appeared once. Here the CDR3 DNA reads TGTGCCTGGAGTGAGGCGGTTATCGATGAGCAGTTCTTC. This sequence encodes CAWSEAVIDEQFF. This chain joins TRBV30 and TRBJ2-1; D remains unclear. The CDR3 is made up of 13 amino acids. Germline assignment: CDR1 GTSNPN and CDR2 SVGIG (reference sequence). Trimming pared 1 base from V and 8 bases from J, leaving 12 bases between.

This chain uses TRBV7-3 with TRBJ2-1; D ambiguous. Germline CDR1 and CDR2: SGHTA and FQGTGA. V shed 5 bases and J shed 6 bases, with 11 bases lying between them. CDR3 length: 13 residues. The CDR3 protein is CASSEVRANEQFF. The DNA of the CDR3 is TGTGCCAGCAGCGAGGTGCGCGCCAATGAGCAGTTCTTC.

V gene TRBV5-1 combines with J gene TRBJ2-1, with D tentatively TRBD1 (6 bases). The CDR3 runs 13 residues. V shed 0 bases and J shed 5 bases, with 6 bases lying between them. Germline V lookup: CDR1 SGHRS, CDR2 YFSETQ. Here the CDR3 reads CASSLAGDNEQFF. The CDR3 bases are TGCGCCAGCAGCTTGGCAGGGGACAATGAGCAGTTCTTC.

The gene calls are TRBV29-1 and TRBJ1-2; D possibly corresponds to TRBD1 (6 bases). The CDR3 covers 13 residues. Germline CDR1 reads SQVTM; CDR2 reads ANQGSEA. Trimming stripped 0 bases from V and 8 bases from J, with 13 bases between. In DNA form, the CDR3 reads TGCAGCGTTGAAGATTGGACAGCCGACGGCTACACCTTC. Encoded protein: CSVEDWTADGYTF.